This T cell receptor (beta chain) stems from a study of CD8 T cells in Susac syndrome. Findings of the study overall: The study conceded that its TCR sequencing and HLA analysis involved relatively few individuals.

This clonotype was observed a handful of times. Its antigen is currently unknown. The study used treatment-naive patients who had stable or active relapsing-remitting disease as multiple sclerosis controls. TEMRA cells were enriched by FACS, while CD8+ and CD4+ T cells were obtained through a negative isolation that was performed magnetically. Reverse transcription used about 0.45 to 1 ug RNA and random hexamers. TCRdb processed the immunoSEQ multiplex PCR reads anew with MiXCR; each CDR3 protein has one entry. Of over 350,000 distinct CDR3 sequences listed, 85% are singletons. This CDR3 is 15 amino acids long. Looked up from germline, CDR1 is SQVTM and CDR2 is ANQGSEA. V dropped 0 bases and J dropped 8 bases, with 17 bases sitting between them.

This sequence originates from a human donor with multiple sclerosis. The gene calls are TRBV29-1 and TRBJ2-1; D possibly corresponds to TRBD2 (5 bases). Sequencing was performed on CD8+ T cells from PBMCs. The CDR3 reads CSVEDPRRGVDEQFF. The CDR3, as DNA: TGCAGCGTTGAAGATCCTCGCCGGGGAGTCGATGAGCAGTTCTTC.